This passage covers 30 T cell receptor beta chains from one sample sequenced in a study of T cell repertoires in cytomegalovirus infection. These receptors lack a known antigen. In TCRdb, the reads were re-called with MiXCR into one record per CDR3 protein. The sample gives fewer than 1,000,000 distinct CDR3 sequences, around 32% of which show up once; around an eighth is in the top ten. The input for sequencing was cultured CD8+ T cells from PBMCs, taken from culture after CMV antigen stimulation. These receptors were collected from a human donor in good health (CMV status not recorded). Some clones in this sample may be carry-over from other donors' samples.

This clonotype was recorded only once. V is TRBV27 and J is TRBJ2-5; 10 nucleotides agree with TRBD1. The CDR3 sequence is 12 residues long. V trimming: 8 bases; J trimming: 5 bases; junction bases outside the gene matches: 2. CDR1 and CDR2 from the germline V gene are MNHEY and SMNVEV (reference sequence). CDR3 in amino acids: CASGTGVETQYF. The CDR3 DNA reads as TGTGCCAGCGGGACAGGGGTTGAGACCCAGTACTTC.

The chain uses TRBV7-9 and TRBJ2-4; D may be TRBD1 (6 bases). Trimming left V 7 bases short and J 2 bases short, with 12 bases between. The CDR3 runs to 14 residues. Germline V gene data show CDR1 as SEHNR and CDR2 as FQNEAQ (reference sequence). The CDR3 is CASNAQGPKNIQYF. The DNA of the CDR3 is TGTGCCAGCAACGCTCAGGGGCCCAAAAACATTCAGTACTTC.

This clonotype was detected a few times. The chain is built from TRBV6-5 and TRBJ2-2; possible D gene TRBD1, 5 bases. From germline, CDR1 is MNHEY and CDR2 SVGAGI. V lost 2 bases to trimming and J lost 3 bases, with 13 bases between them. The CDR3 spans 16 residues. CDR3 sequence reads: CASSYLWGADTGELFF. CDR3 bases: TGTGCCAGCAGTTACCTGTGGGGCGCGGACACCGGGGAGCTGTTTTTT.

The J gene is TRBJ1-1, the V gene TRBV27; tentative D call: TRBD1 (6 bases). The CDR3 length is 15 residues. The V end was cut by 5 bases, the J end by 3 bases, with 16 bases between. Germline-derived CDR1 and CDR2 are MNHEY and SMNVEV (reference sequence). The CDR3 reads CASSPLGGLDTEAFF. DNA of the CDR3: TGTGCCAGCAGTCCCTTGGGGGGGCTGGACACTGAAGCTTTCTTT.

This clonotype was detected a few times. The V and J genes are TRBV12-3 or TRBV12-4 and TRBJ1-1; D is ambiguous. V lost 3 bases and J lost 4, with 12 bases in between. This CDR3 region has 14 residues. The CDR3 nucleotides are TGTGCCAGCAGTTTTGTTAAAATTCCCACTGAAGCTTTCTTT. It is translated as CASSFVKIPTEAFF.

This sequence joins TRBV7-8 and TRBJ2-2; 8 bases line up with TRBD1. This CDR3 comprises 17 residues. Trimming took 6 bases from V and 5 from J; bases not matched to a gene: 14. Looked up from germline, CDR1 is SGHVS and CDR2 is FQNEAQ. CDR3 region: CASRKQGVGKGTGELFF. As DNA, the CDR3 is TGTGCCAGCAGAAAACAGGGGGTAGGGAAAGGTACCGGGGAGCTGTTTTTT.

The chain carries TRBV11-1 and TRBJ1-2; D unresolved. Germline values: CDR1 SGHAT, CDR2 FQDESV (reference sequence). V shed 5 bases and J shed 8 bases, with 18 bases lying between them. This CDR3 is 14 amino acids long. CDR3 residues: CASSRPTDVSGYTF. The CDR3 nucleotides read TGTGCCAGCAGCAGACCTACGGACGTAAGCGGCTACACCTTC.

J is TRBJ2-5 and V is TRBV9; weak D call: TRBD2 (7 bases). The germline V gene has CDR1 SGDLS and CDR2 YYNGEE. Trimming removed 0 bases at V and 5 bases at J, with 17 bases between. The CDR3 has 16 amino acids. CDR3 sequence: CASSVGSGGWGETQYF. In nucleotides, the CDR3 is TGTGCCAGCAGCGTAGGATCGGGGGGCTGGGGGGAGACCCAGTACTTC.

CDR3 nucleotide sequence: TGTGCCAGCAGCTTGTCCGGGACAGGGGGCAATCAGCCCCAGCATTTT. Residues: CASSLSGTGGNQPQHF. The genes are TRBV7-8 and TRBJ1-5; TRBD1 matches 10 bases. The CDR3 contains 16 residues. CDR1 SGHVS and CDR2 FQNEAQ come from the germline V gene. V dropped 3 bases and J dropped 2; count of bases not matched to a gene: 4.

This chain uses TRBV4-2 with TRBJ1-1; 7 nucleotides agree with TRBD1. Trimming took 8 bases from V and 6 from J; bases not matched to a gene: 9. The CDR3 has 13 residues. Germline values: CDR1 LGHNA, CDR2 YNFKEQ. The CDR3 is CASEQGWPPEAFF. The CDR3, as DNA: TGTGCCAGCGAACAGGGGTGGCCGCCTGAAGCTTTCTTT.

With regard to this clonotype: This could be a read error, since a much larger clone is one nucleotide away. This chain uses TRBV7-6 with TRBJ1-1; D call uncertain. The germline V gene has CDR1 SGHVS and CDR2 FNYEAQ. The CDR3 totals 13 residues. In DNA, the CDR3 is TGTGCCAGCAGCGGGGATGTGAACTCTGAAGCTTTCTTT. Protein: CASSGDVNSEAFF.

This clonotype was seen ten or more times. V gene TRBV28 combines with J gene TRBJ2-5, with TRBD1 identical over 9 bases. This CDR3 spans 19 amino acids. CDR1 and CDR2 from the germline V gene are MDHEN and SYDVKM. V lost 3 bases to trimming and J lost 1 base; unmatched junction nucleotides: 15. Written as DNA, the CDR3 is TGTGCCAGCAGTTTCTACGGACAGGGGCTAAGATTAGGCCAAGAGACCCAGTACTTC. It yields the protein CASSFYGQGLRLGQETQYF.

This rearrangement joins TRBV7-2 to TRBJ2-1, with TRBD1 matching over 8 bases. CDR1 is SGHTA, CDR2 FQGNSA, per germline. The CDR3 extends over 18 amino acids. Trimming removed 2 bases from V and 5 bases from J; junction bases left unmatched: 14. DNA for the CDR3: TGTGCCAGCAGCTTACGCCCTGTAGACAGGGGCGGGGACAATGAGCAGTTCTTC. Its protein is CASSLRPVDRGGDNEQFF. Filled out from reference TRBV7-2 and TRBJ2-1, the complete variable domain reads GAGVSQSPSNKVTEKGKDVELRCDPISGHTALYWYRQSLGQGLEFLIYFQGNSAPDKSGLPSDRFSAERTGGSVSTLTIQRTQQEDSAVYLCASSLRPVDRGGDNEQFFGPGTRLTVL.

The table lists this clonotype with many counts. V usage is TRBV6-2 or TRBV6-3 and J usage is TRBJ2-1; TRBD2 aligns across 12 bases. Germline lookup yields CDR1 MNHEY and CDR2 SVGEGT. The CDR3 contains 17 residues. Trimming took 2 bases from V and 2 from J; bases not matched to a gene: 4. DNA for the CDR3: TGTGCCAGCAGTTACGAGGCTAGCGGGGGGGCCTACAATGAGCAGTTCTTC. Protein: CASSYEASGGAYNEQFF.

The chain couples TRBV20-1 to TRBJ2-2; the D is unclear. Looked up from germline, CDR1 is DFQATT and CDR2 is SNEGSKA (reference sequence). V was cut by 1 base and J by 1 base, with 4 bases left in between. CDR3 size: 13 residues. The CDR3 DNA reads as TGCAGTGCTAGAGGACAGAACACCGGGGAGCTGTTTTTT. This gives the protein CSARGQNTGELFF.

This chain uses TRBV24-1 with TRBJ2-1, with TRBD2 identical over 8 bases. The CDR3 has 15 residues. J was trimmed by 2 bases and V by 2 bases; bases with no gene match: 1. Per the germline V gene, CDR1 is KGHDR and CDR2 is SFDVKD. Here the CDR3 reads CATSDSRGAYNEQFF. The CDR3, as DNA: TGTGCCACCAGTGATTCGCGGGGGGCCTACAATGAGCAGTTCTTC.

The chain has TRBV12-3 or TRBV12-4 and TRBJ1-2; 7 bases are shared with TRBD1. The CDR3 runs to 14 residues. J was trimmed by 5 bases and V by 2 bases; bases with no gene match: 5. The CDR3: CASSLKPGGYGYTF. The CDR3 nucleotides read TGTGCCAGCAGTTTAAAACCAGGGGGATATGGCTACACCTTC.

This clonotype has a handful of counts. This chain links TRBV19 with TRBJ1-2; D is unclear. Germline CDR1 and CDR2: LNHDA and SQIVND (reference sequence). The CDR3 has 13 amino acids. V shed 4 bases and J shed 2 bases, with 8 bases lying between them. CDR3 in DNA: TGTGCCAGTAGTAAAGGAGAGAACTATGGCTACACCTTC. Residues: CASSKGENYGYTF.

The chain couples TRBV20-1 to TRBJ2-2; no firm D call. Per the germline V gene, CDR1 is DFQATT and CDR2 is SNEGSKA (reference sequence). The V and J ends lost 3 bases and 6 bases respectively, with 11 bases between them. The CDR3 covers 13 residues. The CDR3 loop reads CSASRHQAGELFF. The CDR3 region has the DNA TGCAGTGCTAGTCGTCATCAGGCCGGGGAGCTGTTTTTT.

This sequence joins TRBV19 and TRBJ2-7; D call uncertain. CDR3 length: 15 amino acids. The germline V and J ends were trimmed by 0 bases and 2 bases, with 11 bases remaining between them. Germline V gene data show CDR1 as LNHDA and CDR2 as SQIVND (reference sequence). CDR3 DNA: TGTGCCAGTAGTATAGAAGAAACAGCTCCCTACGAGCAGTACTTC. This sequence encodes CASSIEETAPYEQYF.

CDR3 in DNA: TGCAGTGCTAGAGATACCGGGACACCGACTAACTATGGCTACACCTTC. This codes for CSARDTGTPTNYGYTF. The rearrangement links TRBV20-1 to TRBJ1-2, with D possibly being TRBD1 (6 bases). Germline CDR1 DFQATT, CDR2 SNEGSKA (reference sequence). CDR3 length: 16 residues. V lost 0 bases and J lost 0, with 14 bases in between.

Written as DNA, the CDR3 is TGTGCCAGCAGCTTAGCGGGGGACAGAGGTCTTCGAAATGAGCAGTTCTTC. Translated: CASSLAGDRGLRNEQFF. This sequence joins TRBV7-9 and TRBJ2-1, with 7 bases aligning to TRBD1. CDR3 length: 17 residues. Germline V CDR1 and CDR2: SEHNR, FQNEAQ (reference sequence). The junction had 12 bases not matched to a gene; V was cut back by 0 bases and J by 7 bases.

The V gene is TRBV12-3 or TRBV12-4, the J gene TRBJ2-7; D is unclear. The V end was cut by 6 bases, the J end by 0 bases, with 9 bases between. This CDR3 is built from 13 residues. In DNA, the CDR3 is TGTGCCAGCAGCTCCGAGGTCTCCTACGAGCAGTACTTC. Encoded protein: CASSSEVSYEQYF.

The genes are TRBV25-1 and TRBJ2-3, with a possible D match to TRBD1 (6 bases). Germline CDR1 and CDR2: MGHDK and SYGVNS. The CDR3 totals 15 residues. V was clipped by 3 bases and J by 2 bases, with 12 bases between them. CDR3 sequence: CASSEGTIHTDTQYF. The DNA for the CDR3 is TGTGCCAGCAGTGAGGGGACAATCCACACAGATACGCAGTATTTT.

This clonotype was seen many times. The J gene is TRBJ2-7, the V gene TRBV7-9; 7 bases fit TRBD1. The germline V gene encodes CDR1 SEHNR and CDR2 FQNEAQ (reference sequence). The CDR3 is 13 residues long. Trimming cost V 5 bases and J 4 bases; bases outside gene matches: 5. CDR3 nucleotides: TGTGCCAGCAGCCCCGGGACAGTTTACGAGCAGTACGTC. This codes for CASSPGTVYEQYV.

This clonotype was seen a handful of times. CDR3 sequence (DNA): TGTGCCAGCAGCGTAACCCGGGACAGGGGTTCAACTGGGGCCAACGTCCTGACTTTC. Translating gives CASSVTRDRGSTGANVLTF. V gene TRBV9 combines with J gene TRBJ2-6; 10 bases match TRBD1. CDR3 length equals 19 residues. Losses at the gene ends were 1 base for V and 2 bases for J; bases not matched to a gene: 9. Germline CDR1 reads SGDLS; CDR2 reads YYNGEE.

In the case of this clonotype: A much larger clone is a single base away; this may be a read error. The J gene is TRBJ1-2, the V gene TRBV7-8; 7 bases align to TRBD1. The CDR3 is made up of 13 amino acids. The V gene end was trimmed by 7 bases and the J gene end by 0 bases; junction bases not matched to a gene: 2. CDR1 and CDR2 from the germline V gene are SGHVS and FQNEAQ. This CDR3 reads CASMDRTNYGYTF. Here the CDR3 DNA reads TGTGCCAGCATGGACAGGACTAACTATGGCTACACCTTC.

The chain is built from TRBV19 and TRBJ1-5, with D perhaps matching TRBD1 (5 bases). The CDR3 spans 16 residues. CDR1 and CDR2 from the germline V gene are LNHDA and SQIVND (reference sequence). Trimming removed 3 bases from V and 2 bases from J, with 14 bases in between. The CDR3 loop reads CASSIVGGTGNQPQHF. The CDR3 DNA is TGTGCCAGTAGTATTGTTGGGGGAACAGGCAATCAGCCCCAGCATTTT.

A few counts support this clonotype. The chain carries TRBV5-6 and TRBJ1-4; a possible D gene is TRBD1 (5 bases). Trimming left V 3 bases short and J 4 bases short, with 16 bases between. Germline CDR1 SGHDT, CDR2 YYEEEE. The CDR3 covers 16 residues. CDR3 protein: CASSWGTEASNEKLFF. The CDR3 DNA follows: TGTGCCAGCAGCTGGGGGACGGAAGCCAGTAATGAAAAACTGTTTTTT.

This clonotype was picked up a small number of times. The rearrangement uses TRBV7-2 and TRBJ1-4; no clear D gene. V gave up 1 base and J gave up 4 bases, with 10 bases separating them. The germline gives CDR1 SGHTA, CDR2 FQGNSA. The length of the CDR3 is 15 residues. For the CDR3, the DNA is TGTGCCAGCAGCTTAGTCACCGCCCTTAATGAAAAACTGTTTTTT. Its translation is CASSLVTALNEKLFF.